Below, 13 T cell receptor beta chains from the same sample are listed, as sequenced in a study of immune characterization of retroperitoneal liposarcoma. TCRdb redid the calling of the PCR reads with MiXCR, one entry per CDR3 protein. The data show some 9,100 distinct CDR3 sequences, roughly 26% seen once. Sequencing input: tumor tissue. Every receptor here comes from a male donor with retroperitoneal liposarcoma.

V gene TRBV18 combines with J gene TRBJ2-3; TRBD1 or TRBD2 may be the D gene (7 bases each). Germline values: CDR1 KGHSH, CDR2 LQKENI. The CDR3 sequence is 16 residues long. V lost 6 bases and J 2 bases, leaving 18 bases between the germline ends. The DNA for the CDR3 is TGTGCCAGCTCCCCTGTCAGGGGGGGGTTCACAGATACGCAGTATTTT. Its translation is CASSPVRGGFTDTQYF.

This sequence joins TRBV6-6 and TRBJ2-1; 9 nucleotides align to TRBD1. After removal of 0 bases from V and 10 bases from J, the junction contained 7 bases not matched to a gene. CDR1 is MNHNY and CDR2 is SVGAGI in the germline V gene (reference sequence). The CDR3 covers 15 residues. CDR3 sequence reads: CASSYSGDRAYEQFF. CDR3 bases: TGTGCCAGCAGTTACTCGGGGGACAGGGCCTACGAGCAGTTCTTC.

The chain couples TRBV10-2 to TRBJ2-1; D is possibly TRBD2 (6 bases). TRBJ2-7 matches the DNA end more closely, so the J call is doubtful. CDR1 is WSHSY and CDR2 is SAAADI in the germline V gene. This CDR3 comprises 14 residues. The chain's CDR3 is CASSVGQEGNEQYF. CDR3 DNA sequence: TGCGCCAGCAGTGTAGGGCAGGAGGGGAATGAGCAGTACTTC.

This clonotype was recorded a few times. V usage is TRBV7-2 and J usage is TRBJ2-3; D uncertain. V was pared by 1 base and J by 7 bases, with 15 bases between. The germline V gene has CDR1 SGHTA and CDR2 FQGNSA. This CDR3 region has 15 residues. In DNA, the CDR3 is TGTGCCAGCAGCTTAGTCGTGGGCGGCCCGAATACGCAGTATTTT. It encodes CASSLVVGGPNTQYF. The whole variable domain, filled in from reference TRBV7-2 and TRBJ2-3, reads GAGVSQSPSNKVTEKGKDVELRCDPISGHTALYWYRQSLGQGLEFLIYFQGNSAPDKSGLPSDRFSAERTGGSVSTLTIQRTQQEDSAVYLCASSLVVGGPNTQYFGPGTRLTVL.

This clonotype came up many times. The V gene is TRBV6-5, the J gene TRBJ2-7, with 9 bases that match TRBD2. The germline V gene encodes CDR1 MNHEY and CDR2 SVGAGI. J lost 3 bases, V lost 4 bases, and 7 bases had no gene match. This CDR3 is 15 amino acids long. CDR3 DNA sequence: TGTGCCAGCAGTTCCTGGGGGACTAGCAACTACGAGCAGTACTTC. It yields the protein CASSSWGTSNYEQYF.

The genes are TRBV6-1 and TRBJ1-5; D uncertain. CDR3 length: 13 amino acids. Trimming cost V 6 bases and J 5 bases, with 11 bases left between them. Germline V gives CDR1 MNHNS, CDR2 SASEGT. Written as DNA, the CDR3 is TGTGCCAGCAGCCGAGACTTTGATCAGCCCCAGCATTTT. Its protein is CASSRDFDQPQHF.

There are a few counts of this clonotype. The gene calls are TRBV6-1 and TRBJ1-4; D is unclear. CDR1 and CDR2 from the germline V gene are MNHNS and SASEGT. Trimming removed 4 bases at V and 4 bases at J, with 10 bases between. This CDR3 region has 14 residues. As DNA, the CDR3 is TGTGCCAGCAGTGCAGGAGTCCTTAATGAAAAACTGTTTTTT. It specifies CASSAGVLNEKLFF.

As for this clonotype: An end of the junction does not agree with germline; a read error may underlie this. The chain carries TRBV11-2 and TRBJ2-3; tentative D call: TRBD2 (6 bases). CDR1 and CDR2 (germline): SGHAT, FQNNGV. The CDR3 has 14 residues. CDR3 protein: CASSLVRGGVEQYF. CDR3 sequence (DNA): TGTGCCAGCAGCTTAGTTCGAGGAGGGGTCGAGCAGTACTTT.

The J gene is TRBJ1-5, the V gene TRBV6-5; TRBD1 matches at 10 bases. The ends lost 6 bases at V and 0 bases at J; junction bases unmatched: 8. The CDR3 loop spans 17 amino acids. Per the germline V gene, CDR1 is MNHEY and CDR2 is SVGAGI. CDR3 sequence: CASRPGQGGDSNQPQHF. CDR3 bases: TGTGCCAGCAGGCCCGGACAGGGGGGAGATAGCAATCAGCCCCAGCATTTT.

By share, this clonotype counts as medium-sized. The V and J genes are TRBV12-3 or TRBV12-4 and TRBJ2-1, with D unresolved. This CDR3 is built from 13 residues. The V and J ends lost 5 bases and 10 bases respectively, with 15 bases between them. CDR3: CASSMDGSYEQFF. The CDR3 bases are TGTGCCAGCAGTATGGACGGCTCCTACGAGCAGTTCTTC.

V and J are TRBV11-1 and TRBJ2-1, with unresolved D. Germline V gene lookup returns CDR1 SGHAT and CDR2 FQDESV (reference sequence). The germline V and J ends were trimmed by 5 bases and 4 bases, with 15 bases remaining between them. The CDR3 sequence is 15 residues long. CDR3 residues: CASSRSGRVYNEQFF. Written as DNA, the CDR3 is TGTGCCAGCAGCCGCTCCGGCCGGGTGTACAATGAGCAGTTCTTC.

This clonotype was seen at least ten times. The chain recombines TRBV6-1 with TRBJ2-5; 8 positions agree with TRBD1. CDR3 length: 15 residues. The germline V gene encodes CDR1 MNHNS and CDR2 SASEGT. The junction had 17 bases not matched to a gene; V was cut back by 6 bases and J by 11 bases. CDR3 protein: CASRHRQGRYNEQYF. The CDR3 DNA is TGTGCCAGCAGACATAGACAGGGGAGGTACAATGAGCAGTACTTC.

This clonotype was picked up many times. This chain uses TRBV6-6 with TRBJ1-2; D unclear. Trimming pared 0 bases from V and 7 bases from J, leaving 12 bases between. The CDR3 totals 14 residues. Germline-derived CDR1 and CDR2 are MNHNY and SVGAGI (reference sequence). CDR3 DNA sequence: TGTGCCAGCAGTTACTCCGGGGAGGCGGGTGGCTACACCTTC. Translated, it gives CASSYSGEAGGYTF.